The T cell receptor (beta chain) under discussion was sequenced for a study of memory CD4+ T cells and cytomegalovirus serostatus. Produced via immunoSEQ multiplex PCR; TCRdb's table is partial and in-frame only. The sample has around 53,000 clones; 80% are singletons. V lost 6 bases and J lost 5, with 10 bases in between. The CDR3 has 13 residues. Germline CDR1 and CDR2: LNHDA and SQIVND (reference sequence). Single viable CD3+CD4+CD8-CD45RO+ cells were sorted as the memory CD4+ T cells. Input material: memory CD4+ T cells from blood. The V call is TRBV19, the J call TRBJ2-2; D gene ambiguous. The sequence derives from an adult in good health and CMV-seropositive. The CDR3 coding sequence is TGTGCCAGTAGCGCCCTTGGAACCGGGGAGCTGTTTTTT. As protein: CASSALGTGELFF.